These 8 T cell receptor beta chains were sequenced from one sample in a study of blood T cell repertoires in COVID-19. Clones were sequenced by immunoSEQ multiplex PCR, and TCRdb holds only the in-frame ones, with some missing. The sample holds 100,000 to 140,000 clones, approximately 90% seen once. Sequencing was carried out using peripheral blood. These receptors were obtained from a woman aged 25-40 years with acute or convalescent COVID-19.

The chain combines TRBV6-2 or TRBV6-3 with TRBJ1-1; no clear D. The V gene's germline CDR1 is MNHEY and CDR2 SVGEGT. The CDR3 covers 14 residues. The V end was cut by 1 base, the J end by 1 base, with 7 bases between. Here the CDR3 reads CASSYYSKNTEAFF. The CDR3 nucleotides read TGTGCCAGCAGTTACTACAGTAAGAACACTGAAGCTTTCTTT.

This sequence joins TRBV21-1 and TRBJ1-1; TRBD1, the table's D call, lacks a check against the DNA. TRBV21-1 is annotated as a pseudogene. CDR3 size: 12 residues. CDR3 sequence (DNA): TGTGCCAGCAGCGGACAGGGAACTGAAGCTTTCTTT. Translating gives CASSGQGTEAFF.

This sequence joins TRBV30 and TRBJ1-4; D ambiguous. CDR1 and CDR2 from the germline V gene are GTSNPN and SVGIG (reference sequence). Trimming removed 1 base at V and 0 bases at J, with 6 bases between. The CDR3 consists of 14 residues. The DNA for the CDR3 is TGTGCCTGGAGTGCTAAGCCAACTAATGAAAAACTGTTTTTT. Translation gives CAWSAKPTNEKLFF. Variable domain in full (rest from reference TRBV30 and TRBJ1-4): SQTIHQWPATLVQPVGSPLSLECTVEGTSNPNLYWYRQAAGRGLQLLFYSVGIGQISSEVPQNLSASRPQDRQFILSSKKLLLSDSGFYLCAWSAKPTNEKLFFGSGTQLSVL.

The gene calls are TRBV6-2 or TRBV6-3 and TRBJ1-2; the D gene is possibly TRBD1 (5 bases). Germline V gene sequence: CDR1 MNHEY, CDR2 SVGEGT. Trimming removed 4 bases from V and 5 bases from J, with 8 bases in between. The CDR3 loop spans 12 amino acids. Here the CDR3 reads CASSWGPYGYTF. The CDR3 DNA reads TGTGCCAGCAGTTGGGGCCCTTATGGCTACACCTTC.

The chain has TRBV28 and TRBJ2-3; 7 bases line up with TRBD2. In germline, CDR1 is MDHEN, CDR2 SYDVKM. After removal of 5 bases from V and 0 bases from J, the junction contained 8 bases not matched to a gene. This CDR3 region has 16 residues. The CDR3 DNA follows: TGTGCCAGCAGTAGGAGGCTAGCGGTTAGCACAGATACGCAGTATTTT. Translation gives CASSRRLAVSTDTQYF. The variable domain in full, with the rest retrieved from reference TRBV28 and TRBJ2-3, is DVKVTQSSRYLVKRTGEKVFLECVQDMDHENMFWYRQDPGLGLRLIYFSYDVKMKEKGDIPEGYSVSREKKERFSLILESASTNQTSMYLCASSRRLAVSTDTQYFGPGTRLTVL.

V gene TRBV9 combines with J gene TRBJ1-2; possibly TRBD1 for D (5 bases). The CDR3 contains 14 residues. Germline assignment: CDR1 SGDLS and CDR2 YYNGEE. V was pared by 3 bases and J by 7 bases, with 16 bases between. The CDR3, as DNA: TGTGCCAGCAGCGATTTTGGGGCCGCAACTGGCTACACCTTC. It encodes CASSDFGAATGYTF.

This chain links TRBV19 with TRBJ2-3; 10 positions agree with TRBD2. Per germline, CDR1 LNHDA and CDR2 SQIVND (reference sequence). The trim removed 0 bases at V and 3 bases at J, leaving 6 bases unmatched. The CDR3 loop spans 17 amino acids. CDR3 sequence (DNA): TGTGCCAGTAGTATAGACCCCGGAGCGGGAGGGACAGATACGCAGTATTTT. It yields the protein CASSIDPGAGGTDTQYF.

This sequence joins TRBV24-1 and TRBJ1-4; 9 nucleotides align to TRBD1. Germline trimming cut 4 bases from V and 7 bases from J; bases unmatched to any gene: 6. Germline lookup yields CDR1 KGHDR and CDR2 SFDVKD. This CDR3 spans 15 amino acids. In nucleotides, the CDR3 is TGTGCCACCAGTGACACCACAGGGGGCATTGAAAAACTGTTTTTT. This encodes CATSDTTGGIEKLFF.